This passage covers 21 T cell receptor beta chains from one sample sequenced in a study of CD8 T cells in Susac syndrome. Random hexamers were used to reverse transcribe roughly 0.5 to 1 ug of RNA. TCRdb reprocessed the immunoSEQ multiplex PCR reads with MiXCR, giving one entry per CDR3 protein. The sample shows 150,000 or so distinct CDR3 sequences, roughly 95% of them seen only once. Sequenced: CD4+ T cells from PBMCs. The receptors here all came from a human donor with multiple sclerosis.

CDR3 coding DNA: TGCGCCAGCAGCCAAGTGACTAGCGGGGCCTACAATGAGCAGTTCTTC. Translation: CASSQVTSGAYNEQFF. The V and J genes are TRBV4-1 and TRBJ2-1; 11 nucleotides align to TRBD2. This CDR3 contains 16 residues. Germline-derived CDR1 and CDR2 are MGHRA and YSYEKL. Trimming removed 1 base from V and 2 bases from J; junction bases left unmatched: 1.

This chain joins TRBV6-1 and TRBJ2-5; TRBD2 aligns across 8 bases. The CDR3 runs to 15 residues. From germline, CDR1 is MNHNS and CDR2 SASEGT. Germline trimming cut 0 bases from V and 3 bases from J; bases unmatched to any gene: 3. Written as DNA, the CDR3 is TGTGCCAGCAGTGAAGCAGGAGCGGGGGAAGAGACCCAGTACTTC. Translating it yields CASSEAGAGEETQYF.

The chain employs TRBV12-3 or TRBV12-4 and TRBJ2-1; perhaps TRBD2 as D (6 bases). V lost 8 bases to trimming and J lost 4 bases, with 12 bases between them. This CDR3 comprises 13 residues. CDR3 coding DNA: TGTGCCAGCGGGATTAGCGGATACAATGAGCAGTTCTTC. This gives the protein CASGISGYNEQFF.

J is TRBJ1-1 and V is TRBV7-3, with D perhaps matching TRBD1 (6 bases). Germline lookup yields CDR1 SGHTA and CDR2 FQGTGA. This CDR3 region has 14 residues. V lost 5 bases and J lost 4, with 14 bases in between. For the CDR3, the DNA is TGTGCCAGCAGCCTCTTACAGGGTAGCACTGAAGCTTTCTTT. Protein product: CASSLLQGSTEAFF.

The chain combines TRBV7-9 with TRBJ1-2; D gene uncertain. This CDR3 is 14 amino acids long. V lost 5 bases, J lost 1 base, and 11 bases lay in between. The germline gives CDR1 SEHNR, CDR2 FQNEAQ (reference sequence). CDR3 in amino acids: CASSVPNLNYGYTF. CDR3 sequence (DNA): TGTGCCAGCAGCGTCCCCAACCTTAACTATGGCTACACCTTC.

This chain links TRBV15 with TRBJ1-5, with a tentative D call TRBD1 (5 bases). This CDR3 spans 16 amino acids. Germline CDR1 LNHNV, CDR2 YYDKDF (reference sequence). Trimming stripped 0 bases from V and 5 bases from J, with 14 bases between. The CDR3 spells CATSRDGGGNYQPQHF. CDR3 in DNA: TGTGCCACCAGCAGAGATGGGGGGGGAAATTATCAGCCCCAGCATTTT. The whole variable domain, filled in from reference TRBV15 and TRBJ1-5, reads DAMVIQNPRYQVTQFGKPVTLSCSQTLNHNVMYWYQQKSSQAPKLLFHYYDKDFNNEADTPDNFQSRRPNTSFCFLDIRSPGLGDTAMYLCATSRDGGGNYQPQHFGDGTRLSIL.

V and J are TRBV29-1 and TRBJ1-2; D gene uncertain. The V gene's germline CDR1 is SQVTM and CDR2 ANQGSEA. V was cut by 3 bases and J by 7 bases, with 9 bases left in between. This CDR3 spans 11 amino acids. The CDR3 sequence is CSVDREGGYTF. DNA of the CDR3: TGCAGCGTTGATCGAGAGGGTGGCTACACCTTC.

V and J are TRBV10-3 and TRBJ2-5; 7 bases line up with TRBD1. The CDR3 runs 13 residues. V was pared by 6 bases and J by 2 bases, with 3 bases of the junction left unmatched. Germline-derived CDR1 and CDR2 are ENHRY and SYGVKD. CDR3: CAIRGTAQETQYF. CDR3 bases: TGTGCCATCAGGGGGACAGCACAAGAGACCCAGTACTTC.

This chain links TRBV7-9 with TRBJ1-2; 7 bases are shared with TRBD1. CDR3 length: 15 amino acids. Germline assignment: CDR1 SEHNR and CDR2 FQNEAQ (reference sequence). V lost 5 bases, J lost 8 bases, and 14 bases stayed unmatched. CDR3 nucleotide sequence: TGTGCCAGCAGCCCCTCCAACGACAGGGTCAGCGGCTACACCTTC. Translated, it gives CASSPSNDRVSGYTF.

The chain carries TRBV3-1 and TRBJ2-2; D not resolved. Trimming removed 4 bases at V and 9 bases at J, with 12 bases between. Germline V gives CDR1 LGHDT, CDR2 YNNKEL (reference sequence). The CDR3 is 13 residues long. CDR3 sequence: CASSPRGHRELFF. The DNA for the CDR3 is TGTGCCAGCAGCCCCCGAGGCCATCGGGAGCTGTTTTTT.

V is TRBV5-6 and J is TRBJ2-5; no clear D gene. The CDR3 has 14 residues. Germline V gene data show CDR1 as SGHDT and CDR2 as YYEEEE. Trimming pared 1 base from V and 2 bases from J, leaving 9 bases between. The CDR3, as DNA: TGTGCCAGCAGCTTGTTGGACGATCAAGAGACCCAGTACTTC. Protein: CASSLLDDQETQYF.

The chain carries TRBV20-1 and TRBJ1-4; D might be TRBD1 (5 bases). Deletions cut 6 bases from V and 7 bases from J, with 18 bases between. This CDR3 contains 14 residues. Germline V gene data show CDR1 as DFQATT and CDR2 as SNEGSKA (reference sequence). In nucleotides, the CDR3 is TGCAGTGCCGCAAACCGGGGGAGCATTGAAAAACTGTTTTTT. Translating gives CSAANRGSIEKLFF.

This rearrangement joins TRBV3-1 to TRBJ1-1; D not certain. The germline V gene has CDR1 LGHDT and CDR2 YNNKEL (reference sequence). With 1 base removed from V and 11 bases from J, the gap between germline ends came to 14 bases. The CDR3 totals 13 residues. CDR3 amino acids: CASSQGGSLSAFF. CDR3 nucleotide sequence: TGTGCCAGCAGCCAAGGGGGTTCTTTGAGTGCTTTCTTT.

The chain is built from TRBV30 and TRBJ2-3, with no clear D. V was trimmed by 5 bases and J by 0 bases, leaving 6 bases between them. Per germline, CDR1 GTSNPN and CDR2 SVGIG (reference sequence). This CDR3 has 12 amino acids. Written as DNA, the CDR3 is TGTGCCTGGGATTCTAGCACAGATACGCAGTATTTT. Protein sequence: CAWDSSTDTQYF.

The DNA of the CDR3 is TGTGCCAGCAGCGCCCTTGGGGGAACTGAAGCTTTCTTT. Its translation: CASSALGGTEAFF. The chain joins TRBV5-6 to TRBJ1-1; tentatively, D is TRBD1 (5 bases). This CDR3 is 13 amino acids long. Trimming shortened V by 4 bases and J by 5 bases, and 12 bases separated the two germline ends. Germline loops: CDR1 SGHDT, CDR2 YYEEEE.

This clonotype has a single count. The V and J genes are TRBV4-2 and TRBJ2-3, with 10 bases identical to TRBD2. The germline V gene has CDR1 LGHNA and CDR2 YNFKEQ. Germline trimming cut 0 bases from V and 6 bases from J; bases unmatched to any gene: 6. The CDR3 sequence is 16 residues long. The CDR3 spells CASSQEASGSFDTQYF. In DNA form, the CDR3 reads TGTGCCAGCAGCCAAGAGGCTAGCGGGAGCTTCGATACGCAGTATTTT.

The V and J genes are TRBV12-3 or TRBV12-4 and TRBJ1-2; D not resolved. This CDR3 is built from 14 residues. The V and J ends lost 7 bases and 0 bases respectively, with 12 bases between them. CDR3 in amino acids: CASTNTLANYGYTF. The CDR3 coding sequence is TGTGCCAGCACCAACACTCTAGCTAACTATGGCTACACCTTC.

J is TRBJ2-2 and V is TRBV5-1, with 8 nucleotides matching TRBD2. The CDR3 contains 14 residues. Germline CDR1 SGHRS, CDR2 YFSETQ. J was trimmed by 4 bases and V by 7 bases; bases with no gene match: 6. The CDR3 nucleotides are TGCGCCAGCTTTAGCGGGACGGGCACCGGGGAGCTGTTTTTT. This codes for CASFSGTGTGELFF.

V is TRBV20-1 and J is TRBJ1-4; D not certain. V was pared by 6 bases and J by 5 bases, with 16 bases between. The germline gives CDR1 DFQATT, CDR2 SNEGSKA (reference sequence). This CDR3 has 14 residues. The CDR3 bases are TGCAGTGCCCCGTTCGGGAGCAACAATGAAAAACTGTTTTTT. This sequence encodes CSAPFGSNNEKLFF.

V is TRBV3-1 and J is TRBJ1-4, with D unclear. Germline CDR1 LGHDT, CDR2 YNNKEL (reference sequence). The CDR3 runs to 12 residues. Trimming stripped 8 bases from V and 6 bases from J, with 10 bases between. In DNA form, the CDR3 reads TGTGCCAGCCTAAGCAAATATGAAAAACTGTTTTTT. Its translation: CASLSKYEKLFF.

V and J are TRBV5-4 and TRBJ2-3, with TRBD2 matching over 7 bases. Looked up from germline, CDR1 is SGHNT and CDR2 is YYREEE (reference sequence). The CDR3 sequence is 14 residues long. The ends lost 1 base at V and 1 base at J; junction bases unmatched: 0. The CDR3 DNA sequence: TGTGCCAGCAGCTTGAGCGGGGGCACAGATACGCAGTATTTT. Translating it yields CASSLSGGTDTQYF.